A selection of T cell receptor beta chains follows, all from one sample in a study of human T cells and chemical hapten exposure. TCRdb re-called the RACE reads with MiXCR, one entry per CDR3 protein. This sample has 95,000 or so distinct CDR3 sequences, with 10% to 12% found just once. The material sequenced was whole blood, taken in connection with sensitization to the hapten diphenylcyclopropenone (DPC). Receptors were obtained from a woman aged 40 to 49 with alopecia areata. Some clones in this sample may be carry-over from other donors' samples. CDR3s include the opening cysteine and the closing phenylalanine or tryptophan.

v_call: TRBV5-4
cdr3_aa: CASSGDSGDNTGELFF

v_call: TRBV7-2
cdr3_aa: CASSSGQVGDTQYF

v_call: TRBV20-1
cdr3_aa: CSASGGLAGRTDTQYF

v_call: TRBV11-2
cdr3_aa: CASSLNWLAGAPETQYF

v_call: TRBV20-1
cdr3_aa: CSASKLAGGPTYEQYF

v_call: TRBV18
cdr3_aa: CASSAAGAYNKQFF

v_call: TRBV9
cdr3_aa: CASSVEGRAAGELFF

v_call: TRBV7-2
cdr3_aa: CASSLGTSRGQETQYF

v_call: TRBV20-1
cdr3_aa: CSARGGGTNQPQHF

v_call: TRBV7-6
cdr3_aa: CASSARQGPGTQYF

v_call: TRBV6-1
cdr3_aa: CASSDNRNYGYTF

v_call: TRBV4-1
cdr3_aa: CASSQDTGRALDEQYF

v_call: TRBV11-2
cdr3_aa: CASSLQLTTDTQYF

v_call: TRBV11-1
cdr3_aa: CASSADVNQPQHF

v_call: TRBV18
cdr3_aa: CASSHNGWALDRGMPYEQYF

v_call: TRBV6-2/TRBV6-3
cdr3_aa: CASSRMYEQYF

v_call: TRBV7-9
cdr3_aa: CASSLDPRPGPQAYGYTF

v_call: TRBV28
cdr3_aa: CASSTRRSNQPQHF

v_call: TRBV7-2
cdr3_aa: CASSLPGPYEQYF

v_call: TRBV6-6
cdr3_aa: CASSYLGQLRNTGELFF

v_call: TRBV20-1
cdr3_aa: CSARSASGASDTQYF